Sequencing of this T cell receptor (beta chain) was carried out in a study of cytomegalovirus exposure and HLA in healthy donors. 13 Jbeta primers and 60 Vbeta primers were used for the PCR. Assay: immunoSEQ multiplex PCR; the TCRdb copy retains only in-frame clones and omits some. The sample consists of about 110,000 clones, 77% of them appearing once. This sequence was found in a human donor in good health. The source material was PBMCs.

The CDR3 DNA reads as TGTGCCAGCAGCTTAGTACTAGCGGGAGGTTTATTGAATGAGCAGTTCTTC. Translating it yields CASSLVLAGGLLNEQFF. The chain has TRBV11-3 and TRBJ2-1; 12 nucleotides match TRBD2. V was clipped by 1 base and J by 7 bases; unmatched bases: 8. This CDR3 is 17 amino acids long. The germline V gene has CDR1 SGHNT and CDR2 YENEEA.